Listed here is a single T cell receptor (beta chain). Other DNA variants within this sample encode the same CDR3. This specimen comes from a study of T cell responses to AZD1222 COVID-19 vaccine. Here immunoSEQ multiplex PCR was the method, and the copy in TCRdb shows in-frame clones only, minus some. The sample lists approximately 130,000 clones; 70% to 90% were seen once. Trimming removed 4 bases at V and 7 bases at J, with 11 bases between. The CDR3 totals 13 residues. Looked up from germline, CDR1 is SGHNT and CDR2 is YYREEE (reference sequence). The genes are TRBV5-4 and TRBJ2-2, with D unclear. Sequences were derived from peripheral blood, sampled 28 days after the second dose of the MenACWY control vaccine. The TCR was taken from an adult who received the MenACWY meningococcal vaccine as a control. The chain's CDR3 is CASSPRVGGELFF. In DNA, the CDR3 is TGTGCCAGCAGCCCCCGGGTGGGCGGGGAGCTGTTTTTT.